The next 32 T cell receptor beta chains were all read from a single sample in a study of blood T cell repertoires in COVID-19. This table comes from immunoSEQ multiplex PCR, and its TCRdb copy is limited to in-frame clones, with some not included. Among 65,000 to 90,000 clones, roughly 86% were seen once, and the ten largest hold 8.5% to 12%. Source material: peripheral blood. Source of these receptors: a man in his 60s with acute or convalescent COVID-19.

This clone was found once. V and J are TRBV27 and TRBJ2-5; TRBD1 agrees at 9 bases. The CDR3 totals 14 residues. Trimming at V came to 4 bases and at J to 4 bases, leaving 4 bases not matched to a gene. Germline V CDR1 and CDR2: MNHEY, SMNVEV (reference sequence). CDR3 residues: CASSYRQGGETQYF. As DNA, the CDR3 is TGTGCCAGCAGTTACCGACAGGGGGGAGAGACCCAGTACTTC.

The chain couples TRBV5-3 to TRBJ2-7, with 8 nucleotides matching TRBD1. TRBV5-3 is an open reading frame, and its role is uncertain. V dropped 3 bases and J dropped 3; count of bases not matched to a gene: 17. The CDR3 runs 18 residues. The CDR3 reads CARSSSGLPGQAYYEQYF. CDR3 coding DNA: TGTGCCAGAAGCTCTTCAGGCCTACCGGGACAGGCCTACTACGAGCAGTACTTC.

V and J are TRBV25-1 and TRBJ2-7, with 7 positions matching TRBD2. The CDR3 spans 13 residues. Germline assignment: CDR1 MGHDK and CDR2 SYGVNS. Trimming took 6 bases from V and 6 from J; bases not matched to a gene: 8. The CDR3 DNA follows: TGTGCCAGCAGACCTTCGGGGGGAGGCGAGCAGTACTTC. Translated: CASRPSGGGEQYF.

The chain joins TRBV3-1 (or the pseudogene TRBV3-2) to TRBJ2-1; TRBD2 matches 7 bases. The CDR3 loop spans 14 amino acids. J gave up 7 bases and V 1 base, and 4 bases lay outside the gene matches. CDR1 is LGHDT and CDR2 is YNNKEL in the germline V gene (reference sequence). DNA of the CDR3: TGTGCCAGCAGCCAAGGGTGGGAGGGGAATGAGCAGTTCTTC. It translates to CASSQGWEGNEQFF.

The chain employs TRBV28 and TRBJ1-2; 12 nucleotides match TRBD1. The CDR3 loop spans 17 amino acids. The germline V gene has CDR1 MDHEN and CDR2 SYDVKM. Unmatched junction bases numbered 15, after V lost 7 bases and J lost 6 bases. Here the CDR3 reads CASIRSGTGGEGDGYTF. As DNA, the CDR3 is TGTGCCAGCATTAGATCCGGGACAGGGGGCGAAGGGGATGGCTACACCTTC.

This chain uses TRBV4-1 with TRBJ1-5, with D perhaps matching TRBD1 (5 bases). Germline V lookup: CDR1 MGHRA, CDR2 YSYEKL. Trimming stripped 2 bases from V and 0 bases from J, with 14 bases between. CDR3 length equals 17 residues. CDR3 in DNA: TGCGCCAGCAGCCAAAGGTTTGAAGGGGATAGCAATCAGCCCCAGCATTTT. It yields the protein CASSQRFEGDSNQPQHF.

V and J are TRBV2 and TRBJ1-1; possible D gene TRBD1, 6 bases. V gave up 7 bases and J gave up 0 bases, with 15 bases separating them. This CDR3 spans 15 amino acids. The germline V gene has CDR1 SNHLY and CDR2 FYNNEI. The CDR3 sequence is CASTAQGRVNTEAFF. The CDR3 DNA reads TGTGCCAGCACCGCACAGGGCAGGGTGAACACTGAAGCTTTCTTT.

This clone was picked up one time. The rearrangement links TRBV19 to TRBJ2-7; 9 nucleotides align to TRBD2. Germline V gene sequence: CDR1 LNHDA, CDR2 SQIVND (reference sequence). The length of the CDR3 is 15 residues. V shed 5 bases, J shed 1 base, and the junction held 6 bases outside the gene matches. Here the CDR3 reads CASSAFSGGSYEQYF. DNA of the CDR3: TGTGCCAGTAGTGCTTTTAGCGGGGGATCCTACGAGCAGTACTTC.

The chain uses TRBV5-1 and TRBJ2-5; 8 bases align to TRBD1. The J segment lost 0 bases and the V segment lost 0 bases, leaving 4 bases of the junction unmatched. CDR3 length equals 16 residues. Germline CDR1 reads SGHRS; CDR2 reads YFSETQ. CDR3 DNA sequence: TGCGCCAGCAGCTTGGTATCAGGGGGCAACCAAGAGACCCAGTACTTC. Residues: CASSLVSGGNQETQYF.

The CDR3 nucleotides are TGTGCCAGCAGCCCCGGTGGCGGGTACAATGAGCAGTTCTTC. This sequence encodes CASSPGGGYNEQFF. The V and J genes are TRBV9 and TRBJ2-1; D possibly corresponds to TRBD2 (5 bases). V dropped 4 bases and J dropped 4 bases, with 12 bases sitting between them. Germline V gene sequence: CDR1 SGDLS, CDR2 YYNGEE. The CDR3 is 14 residues long. Drawing the rest from reference TRBV9 and TRBJ2-1, the complete variable domain is DSGVTQTPKHLITATGQRVTLRCSPRSGDLSVYWYQQSLDQGLQFLIQYYNGEERAKGNILERFSAQQFPDLHSELNLSSLELGDSALYFCASSPGGGYNEQFFGPGTRLTVL.

The chain is built from TRBV7-9 and TRBJ2-5, with TRBD2 matching 7 bases. CDR1 is SEHNR and CDR2 is FQNEAQ in the germline V gene (reference sequence). This CDR3 has 13 amino acids. Trimming cost V 3 bases and J 2 bases; bases outside gene matches: 0. This chain's CDR3 is CASSLGLQETQYF. CDR3 coding DNA: TGTGCCAGCAGCTTGGGACTACAAGAGACCCAGTACTTC.

The V call is TRBV30, the J call TRBJ2-5; no clear D gene. This CDR3 region has 13 residues. CDR1 is GTSNPN, CDR2 SVGIG, per germline (reference sequence). V shed 8 bases and J shed 2 bases, with 15 bases lying between them. CDR3 amino acids: CARFPDWQETQYF. For the CDR3, the DNA is TGTGCCCGGTTCCCTGACTGGCAAGAGACCCAGTACTTC. The complete variable domain, with remaining parts taken from reference TRBV30 and TRBJ2-5, reads SQTIHQWPATLVQPVGSPLSLECTVEGTSNPNLYWYRQAAGRGLQLLFYSVGIGQISSEVPQNLSASRPQDRQFILSSKKLLLSDSGFYLCARFPDWQETQYFGPGTRLLVL.

This rearrangement joins TRBV29-1 to TRBJ2-2; 11 bases are shared with TRBD2. Trimming at V came to 7 bases and at J to 6 bases, leaving 7 bases not matched to a gene. The germline V gene has CDR1 SQVTM and CDR2 ANQGSEA. This CDR3 region has 14 residues. The CDR3: CSGGTSGSPGELFF. DNA for the CDR3: TGCAGCGGTGGAACTAGCGGGAGTCCCGGGGAGCTGTTTTTT.

Only a few counts were recorded for this clone. The genes are TRBV30 and TRBJ1-2; 7 bases agree with TRBD1. CDR3 size: 12 residues. CDR1 and CDR2 from the germline V gene are GTSNPN and SVGIG (reference sequence). V lost 3 bases and J lost 8; bases outside the gene matches: 6. The CDR3 bases are TGTGCCTGGAGCCCAGGGGGTCGGGGCTACACCTTC. Translated: CAWSPGGRGYTF.

The V call is TRBV15, the J call TRBJ1-5, with a possible D match to TRBD1 (6 bases). Germline lookup yields CDR1 LNHNV and CDR2 YYDKDF (reference sequence). This CDR3 has 20 amino acids. The V gene lost 1 base and the J gene lost 0 bases, with 22 bases spanning the gap. The CDR3, as DNA: TGTGCCACCAGCAGAGCCCGTGGAGGGGGGGGCCCTTATAGCAATCAGCCCCAGCATTTT. Amino acids: CATSRARGGGGPYSNQPQHF.

The V and J genes are TRBV20-1 and TRBJ1-2; possible D gene TRBD1, 5 bases. CDR3 length equals 11 residues. CDR1 is DFQATT, CDR2 SNEGSKA, per germline (reference sequence). V dropped 8 bases and J dropped 8 bases, with 15 bases sitting between them. Written as DNA, the CDR3 is TGCAGTCAGACAGAGCCCGGGGGCTACACCTTC. Protein: CSQTEPGGYTF.

Only one count was recorded for this clone. The rearrangement joins TRBV5-1 to TRBJ2-7; D unresolved. From germline, CDR1 is SGHRS and CDR2 YFSETQ. V dropped 4 bases and J dropped 2 bases, with 10 bases sitting between them. The CDR3 has 13 residues. CDR3 in amino acids: CASSRDTAYEQYF. As DNA, the CDR3 is TGCGCCAGCAGCCGCGACACCGCCTACGAGCAGTACTTC.

The CDR3 spells CASSGLGNPETQYF. DNA of the CDR3: TGTGCCAGCAGCGGTCTAGGAAATCCAGAGACCCAGTACTTC. The chain joins TRBV7-8 to TRBJ2-5; D is unresolved. The CDR3 contains 14 residues. V lost 5 bases and J lost 4, with 14 bases in between. Germline lookup yields CDR1 SGHVS and CDR2 FQNEAQ.

The CDR3 coding sequence is TGTGCCAGCAGTCCCGAGATCTCTGGAAACACCATATATTTT. Amino acids: CASSPEISGNTIYF. J is TRBJ1-3 and V is TRBV27; D uncertain. The germline V gene has CDR1 MNHEY and CDR2 SMNVEV (reference sequence). CDR3 size: 14 residues. V gave up 5 bases and J gave up 0 bases, with 8 bases separating them.

V usage is TRBV23-1 and J usage is TRBJ1-5; 8 bases line up with TRBD1. TRBV23-1 is an ORF, with its function uncertain. J lost 8 bases, V lost 2 bases, and 11 bases had no gene match. CDR3 length equals 16 residues. This CDR3 reads CASSQPQGGAGEPQHF. The DNA of the CDR3 is TGCGCCAGCAGTCAACCACAGGGGGGGGCAGGAGAGCCCCAGCATTTT.

The rearrangement uses TRBV5-1 and TRBJ1-6; TRBD1 matches 7 bases. The junction had 14 bases not matched to a gene; V was cut back by 7 bases and J by 7 bases. This CDR3 is built from 16 residues. CDR1 and CDR2 from the germline V gene are SGHRS and YFSETQ. The CDR3 nucleotides are TGCGCCAGCCAAGATGACAGGGTATCTCGGAATTCACCCCTCCACTTT. It specifies CASQDDRVSRNSPLHF.

This rearrangement joins TRBV7-2 to TRBJ2-1; TRBD2 aligns across 14 bases. This CDR3 is 15 amino acids long. V shed 7 bases, J shed 5 bases, and the junction held 4 bases outside the gene matches. From germline, CDR1 is SGHTA and CDR2 FQGNSA. The CDR3 DNA is TGTGCCAGCACCCGGACTAGCGGGGGGAACAATGAGCAGTTCTTC. Translated, it gives CASTRTSGGNNEQFF.

The chain employs TRBV6-5 and TRBJ2-3; TRBD1 matches 10 bases. The CDR3 is 16 amino acids. Germline lookup yields CDR1 MNHEY and CDR2 SVGAGI. V gave up 0 bases and J gave up 5 bases; unmatched junction bases: 5. DNA of the CDR3: TGTGCCAGCAGTTACTCGTGGACAGGGGGGGGAGATACGCAGTATTTT. Translating it yields CASSYSWTGGGDTQYF.

A remark on this clone: The same CDR3 arises from other DNA sequences in this sample as well. The gene calls are TRBV7-9 and TRBJ2-3, with a tentative D call TRBD1 (5 bases). Trimming took 4 bases from V and 0 from J, leaving 11 bases between them. Germline V gene sequence: CDR1 SEHNR, CDR2 FQNEAQ (reference sequence). This CDR3 is built from 15 residues. CDR3 region: CASSSDRASTDTQYF. The CDR3 DNA reads TGTGCCAGCAGCTCAGACAGAGCTAGCACAGATACGCAGTATTTT.

The chain recombines TRBV6-5 with TRBJ1-1; D is possibly TRBD1 (5 bases). The CDR3 is 14 residues long. Trimming pared 7 bases from V and 2 bases from J, leaving 14 bases between. Germline lookup yields CDR1 MNHEY and CDR2 SVGAGI. In nucleotides, the CDR3 is TGTGCCAGCACCAGCATCAGGGAAAACACTGAAGCTTTCTTT. It encodes CASTSIRENTEAFF.

This rearrangement joins TRBV7-2 to TRBJ2-7, with 7 bases identical to TRBD2. The CDR3 is 15 residues long. Looked up from germline, CDR1 is SGHTA and CDR2 is FQGNSA. The ends lost 6 bases at V and 2 bases at J; junction bases unmatched: 10. The DNA for the CDR3 is TGTGCCAGCAGTCCGCCGGTGGGAGGGACCTACGAGCAGTACTTC. Protein: CASSPPVGGTYEQYF.

The J gene is TRBJ2-2, the V gene TRBV29-1; D is possibly TRBD2 (6 bases). The CDR3 totals 16 residues. The germline gives CDR1 SQVTM, CDR2 ANQGSEA. Between the trimmed V and J ends, which lost 1 base and 5 bases, there was a span of 17 bases. The CDR3 spells CSVEGDGRSGTGELFF. The DNA of the CDR3 is TGCAGCGTTGAAGGCGACGGGAGATCTGGAACCGGGGAGCTGTTTTTT.

The chain links TRBV7-2 to TRBJ1-2; D is perhaps TRBD1 (6 bases). V shed 5 bases and J shed 7 bases, with 20 bases lying between them. The germline V gene encodes CDR1 SGHTA and CDR2 FQGNSA. CDR3 length equals 15 residues. The CDR3 sequence is CASSLNRQGKSGYTF. The CDR3 nucleotides are TGTGCCAGCAGCCTCAACCGGCAGGGGAAATCTGGCTACACCTTC.

This CDR3 reads CASSQQGDSGNTIYF. The CDR3 nucleotides read TGTGCCAGCAGCCAACAAGGAGATTCTGGAAACACCATATATTTT. The J gene is TRBJ1-3, the V gene TRBV3-1 (or the pseudogene TRBV3-2); D is unclear. Per germline, CDR1 LGHDT and CDR2 YNNKEL (reference sequence). CDR3 size: 15 residues. Trimming stripped 2 bases from V and 1 base from J, with 9 bases between.

The chain recombines TRBV5-1 with TRBJ2-2, with a possible D match to TRBD2 (5 bases). CDR3 length equals 16 residues. From germline, CDR1 is SGHRS and CDR2 YFSETQ. The V and J ends lost 0 bases and 1 base respectively, with 10 bases between them. The CDR3 DNA reads TGCGCCAGCAGCTTGGGTTCCGGGAAGAACACCGGGGAGCTGTTTTTT. This encodes CASSLGSGKNTGELFF.

This clone was detected a few times. The V and J genes are TRBV9 and TRBJ1-3; D not certain. CDR1 is SGDLS, CDR2 YYNGEE, per germline. V was shortened by 0 bases and J by 4 bases, with 11 bases between the two germline ends. This CDR3 is built from 15 residues. Here the CDR3 DNA reads TGTGCCAGCAGCGTAGAGGGAGCTTACGGAAACACCATATATTTT. Translated: CASSVEGAYGNTIYF.

J is TRBJ2-7 and V is TRBV6-5, with a tentative D call TRBD2 (6 bases). V was shortened by 6 bases and J by 7 bases, with 22 bases between the two germline ends. There are 15 residues in the CDR3. Germline V lookup: CDR1 MNHEY, CDR2 SVGAGI. CDR3: CASRTGDFPTGEQYF. The DNA of the CDR3 is TGTGCCAGCAGGACTGGGGACTTTCCAACGGGTGAGCAGTACTTC.